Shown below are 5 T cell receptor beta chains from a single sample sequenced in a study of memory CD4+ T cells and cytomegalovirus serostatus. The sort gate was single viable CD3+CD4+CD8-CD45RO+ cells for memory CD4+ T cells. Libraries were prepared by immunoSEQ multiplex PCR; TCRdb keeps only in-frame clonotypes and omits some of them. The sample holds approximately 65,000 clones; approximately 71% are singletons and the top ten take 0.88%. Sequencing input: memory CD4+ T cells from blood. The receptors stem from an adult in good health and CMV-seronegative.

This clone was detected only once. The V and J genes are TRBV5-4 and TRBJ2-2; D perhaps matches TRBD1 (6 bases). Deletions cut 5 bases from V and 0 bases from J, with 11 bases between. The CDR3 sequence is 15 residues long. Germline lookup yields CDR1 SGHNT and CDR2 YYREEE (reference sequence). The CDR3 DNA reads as TGTGCCAGCAGGCCTGGGGGCGCGAACACCGGGGAGCTGTTTTTT. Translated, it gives CASRPGGANTGELFF.

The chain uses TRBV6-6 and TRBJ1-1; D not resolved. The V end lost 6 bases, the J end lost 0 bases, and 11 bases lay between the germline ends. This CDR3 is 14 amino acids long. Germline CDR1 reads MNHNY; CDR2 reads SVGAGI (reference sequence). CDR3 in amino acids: CASRPQAVNTEAFF. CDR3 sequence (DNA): TGTGCCAGCAGACCTCAAGCTGTGAACACTGAAGCTTTCTTT.

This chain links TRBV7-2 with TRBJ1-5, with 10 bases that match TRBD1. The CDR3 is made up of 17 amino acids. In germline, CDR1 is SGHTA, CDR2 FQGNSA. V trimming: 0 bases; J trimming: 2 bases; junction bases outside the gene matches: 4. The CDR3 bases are TGTGCCAGCAGCTTAGCATCGGGGACAGGGGGCAATCAGCCCCAGCATTTT. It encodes CASSLASGTGGNQPQHF.

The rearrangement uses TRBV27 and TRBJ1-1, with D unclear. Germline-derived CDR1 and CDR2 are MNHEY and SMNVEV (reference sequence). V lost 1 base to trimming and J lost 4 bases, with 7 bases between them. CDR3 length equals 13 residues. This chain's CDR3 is CASSLLGSTEAFF. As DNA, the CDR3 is TGTGCCAGCAGTTTATTAGGCAGCACTGAAGCTTTCTTT.

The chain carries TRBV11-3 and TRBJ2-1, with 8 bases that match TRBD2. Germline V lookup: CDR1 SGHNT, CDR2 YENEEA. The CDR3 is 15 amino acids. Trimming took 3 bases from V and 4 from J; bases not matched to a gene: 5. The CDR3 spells CASSFRSGTYNEQFF. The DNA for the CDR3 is TGTGCCAGCAGCTTTCGTAGCGGGACTTACAATGAGCAGTTCTTC.